A selection of T cell receptor beta chains follows, all from one sample in a study of siplizumab effects on memory and regulatory T cells. Repertoires were generated with immunoSEQ multiplex PCR, while TCRdb's copy carries only in-frame clones and drops some. The table records 100,000 to 120,000 clones, 80% to 95% of them present only once. The specimen was CD4+ T cells sorted from blood. These receptors were obtained from a human donor in good health. Each CDR3 is given with its conserved first and last residue. A D gene is named only where the DNA matches it firmly.

j_call: TRBJ2-1; v_call: TRBV7-2; d_call: .; cdr3_aa: CASSLVAGASSYNEQFF
j_call: TRBJ1-2; v_call: TRBV10-2; d_call: TRBD1; cdr3_aa: CASNGQGADYGYTF
j_call: TRBJ2-2; v_call: TRBV6-5; d_call: .; cdr3_aa: CAIQESGAETGELFF
j_call: TRBJ1-6; v_call: TRBV5-3; d_call: .; cdr3_aa: CASSLVGDIVSLHF
j_call: TRBJ1-2; v_call: TRBV25-1; d_call: .; cdr3_aa: CASSDRAGLNYGYTF
j_call: TRBJ2-7; v_call: TRBV2; d_call: TRBD1; cdr3_aa: CASSRTGMREQYF
j_call: TRBJ2-7; v_call: TRBV7-9; d_call: .; cdr3_aa: CASSLAGVDYEQYF
j_call: TRBJ2-2; v_call: TRBV27; d_call: .; cdr3_aa: CASSSVTGYTGELFF
j_call: TRBJ1-5; v_call: TRBV2; d_call: .; cdr3_aa: CASSEVQGDQPQHF
j_call: TRBJ1-2; v_call: TRBV7-2; d_call: .; cdr3_aa: CASSLGLGSEGYTF
j_call: TRBJ2-2; v_call: TRBV6-1; d_call: .; cdr3_aa: CASSEFSQAGGELFF
j_call: TRBJ2-5; v_call: TRBV9; d_call: .; cdr3_aa: CASSVGSVDGETQYF
j_call: TRBJ2-2; v_call: TRBV9; d_call: TRBD2; cdr3_aa: CASSQGLITGELFF
j_call: TRBJ1-5; v_call: TRBV5-4; d_call: .; cdr3_aa: CASRREGINQPQHF
j_call: TRBJ2-1; v_call: TRBV5-1; d_call: TRBD2; cdr3_aa: CASSARLAGDNEQFF
j_call: TRBJ1-5; v_call: TRBV2; d_call: .; cdr3_aa: CASNVARTVDQPQHF